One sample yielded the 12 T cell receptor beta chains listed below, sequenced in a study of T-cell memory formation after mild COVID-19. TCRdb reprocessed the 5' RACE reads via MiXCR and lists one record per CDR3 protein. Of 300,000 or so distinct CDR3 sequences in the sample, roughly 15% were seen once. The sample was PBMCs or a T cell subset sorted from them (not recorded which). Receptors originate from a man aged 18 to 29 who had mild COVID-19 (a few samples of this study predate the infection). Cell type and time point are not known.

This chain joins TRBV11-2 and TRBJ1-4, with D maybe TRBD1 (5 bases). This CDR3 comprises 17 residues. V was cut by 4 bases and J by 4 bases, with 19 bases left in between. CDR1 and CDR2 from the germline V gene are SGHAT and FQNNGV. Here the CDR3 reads CASSSGTSGGFNEKLFF. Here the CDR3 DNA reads TGTGCCAGCAGCTCCGGGACCTCGGGGGGATTTAATGAAAAACTGTTTTTT.

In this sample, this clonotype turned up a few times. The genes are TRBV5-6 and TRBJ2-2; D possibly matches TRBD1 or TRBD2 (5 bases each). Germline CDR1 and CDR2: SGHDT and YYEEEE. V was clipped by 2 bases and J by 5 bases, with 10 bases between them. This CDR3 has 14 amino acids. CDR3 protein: CASSFGGRTGELFF. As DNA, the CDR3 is TGTGCCAGCAGCTTTGGGGGTAGAACCGGGGAGCTGTTTTTT.

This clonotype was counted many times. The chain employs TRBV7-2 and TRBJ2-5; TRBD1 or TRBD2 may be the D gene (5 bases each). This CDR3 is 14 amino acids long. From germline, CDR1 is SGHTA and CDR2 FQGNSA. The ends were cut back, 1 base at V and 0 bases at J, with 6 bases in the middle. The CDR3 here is CASSLGGYQETQYF. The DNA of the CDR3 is TGTGCCAGCAGCTTAGGGGGGTACCAAGAGACCCAGTACTTC.

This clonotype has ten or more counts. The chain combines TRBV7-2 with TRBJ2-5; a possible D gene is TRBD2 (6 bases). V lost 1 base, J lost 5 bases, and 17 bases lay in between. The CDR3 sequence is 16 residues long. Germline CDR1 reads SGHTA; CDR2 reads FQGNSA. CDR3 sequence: CASSLVGGPRRETQYF. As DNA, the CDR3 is TGTGCCAGCAGCTTAGTGGGAGGCCCTCGCAGGGAGACCCAGTACTTC.

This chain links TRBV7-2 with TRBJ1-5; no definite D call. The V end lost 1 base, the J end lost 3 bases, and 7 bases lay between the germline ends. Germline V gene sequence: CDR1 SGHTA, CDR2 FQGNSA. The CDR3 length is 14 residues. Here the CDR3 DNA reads TGTGCCAGCAGCTTAGAACCAATCAATCAGCCCCAGCATTTT. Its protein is CASSLEPINQPQHF.

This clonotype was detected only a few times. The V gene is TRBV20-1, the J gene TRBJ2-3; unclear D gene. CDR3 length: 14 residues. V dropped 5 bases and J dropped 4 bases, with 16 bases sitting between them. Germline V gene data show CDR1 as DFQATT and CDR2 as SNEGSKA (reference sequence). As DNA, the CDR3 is TGCAGTGCTCGACGGTTCGGGTGGCCAGATACGCAGTATTTT. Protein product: CSARRFGWPDTQYF.

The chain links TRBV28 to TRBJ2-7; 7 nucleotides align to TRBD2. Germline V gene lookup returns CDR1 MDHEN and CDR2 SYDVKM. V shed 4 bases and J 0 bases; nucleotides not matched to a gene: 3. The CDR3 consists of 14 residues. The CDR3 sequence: CASSSAGTSYEQYV. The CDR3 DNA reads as TGTGCCAGCAGTTCAGCGGGGACCTCCTACGAGCAGTACGTC.

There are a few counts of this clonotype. Here the CDR3 reads CASSLGRANYGYTF. Here the CDR3 DNA reads TGTGCCAGCAGCTTAGGGAGGGCTAACTATGGCTACACCTTC. V and J are TRBV7-8 and TRBJ1-2, with unresolved D. The germline V gene encodes CDR1 SGHVS and CDR2 FQNEAQ. The CDR3 covers 14 residues. V was cut by 1 base and J by 0 bases, with 6 bases left in between.

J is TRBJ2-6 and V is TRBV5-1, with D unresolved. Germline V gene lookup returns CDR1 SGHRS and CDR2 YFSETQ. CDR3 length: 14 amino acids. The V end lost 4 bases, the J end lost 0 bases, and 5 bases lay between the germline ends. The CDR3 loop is CASSTYSGANVLTF. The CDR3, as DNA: TGCGCCAGCAGCACTTACTCTGGGGCCAACGTCCTGACTTTC. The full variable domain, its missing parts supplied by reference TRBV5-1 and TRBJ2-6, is KAGVTQTPRYLIKTRGQQVTLSCSPISGHRSVSWYQQTPGQGLQFLFEYFSETQRNKGNFPGRFSGRQFSNSRSEMNVSTLELGDSALYLCASSTYSGANVLTFGAGSRLTVL.

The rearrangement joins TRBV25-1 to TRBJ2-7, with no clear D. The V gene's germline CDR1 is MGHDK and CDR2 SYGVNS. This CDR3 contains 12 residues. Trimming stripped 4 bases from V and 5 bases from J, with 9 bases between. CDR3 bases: TGTGCCAGCAGTGTGGTGGATCACGAGCAGTACGTC. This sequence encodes CASSVVDHEQYV.

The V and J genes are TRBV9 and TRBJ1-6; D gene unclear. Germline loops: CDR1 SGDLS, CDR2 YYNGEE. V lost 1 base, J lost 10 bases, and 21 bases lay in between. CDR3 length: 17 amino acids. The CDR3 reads CASSVPDGSSGWSPLHF. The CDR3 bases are TGTGCCAGCAGCGTACCGGACGGTAGCTCCGGGTGGTCACCCCTCCACTTT. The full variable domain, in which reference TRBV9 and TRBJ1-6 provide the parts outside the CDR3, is DSGVTQTPKHLITATGQRVTLRCSPRSGDLSVYWYQQSLDQGLQFLIQYYNGEERAKGNILERFSAQQFPDLHSELNLSSLELGDSALYFCASSVPDGSSGWSPLHFGNGTRLTVT.

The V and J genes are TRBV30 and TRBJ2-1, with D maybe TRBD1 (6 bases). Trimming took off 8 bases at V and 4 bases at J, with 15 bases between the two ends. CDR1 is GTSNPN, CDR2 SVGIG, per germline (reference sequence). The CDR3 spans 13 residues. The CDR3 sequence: CARGAGAYNEQFF. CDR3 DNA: TGTGCCCGGGGTGCAGGGGCGTACAATGAGCAGTTCTTC. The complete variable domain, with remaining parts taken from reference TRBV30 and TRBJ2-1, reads SQTIHQWPATLVQPVGSPLSLECTVEGTSNPNLYWYRQAAGRGLQLLFYSVGIGQISSEVPQNLSASRPQDRQFILSSKKLLLSDSGFYLCARGAGAYNEQFFGPGTRLTVL.